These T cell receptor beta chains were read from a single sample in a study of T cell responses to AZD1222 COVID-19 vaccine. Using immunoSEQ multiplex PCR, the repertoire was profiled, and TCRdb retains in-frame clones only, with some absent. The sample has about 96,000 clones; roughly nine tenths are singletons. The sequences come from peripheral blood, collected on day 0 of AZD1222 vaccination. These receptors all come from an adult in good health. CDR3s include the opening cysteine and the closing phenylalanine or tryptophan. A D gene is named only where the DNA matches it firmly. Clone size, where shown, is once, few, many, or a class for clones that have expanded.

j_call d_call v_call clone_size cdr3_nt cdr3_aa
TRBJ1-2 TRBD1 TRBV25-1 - TGTGCCAGCACTGCCAGGGGGACCTATGGCTACACCTTC CASTARGTYGYTF
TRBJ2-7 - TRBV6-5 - TGTGCCAGCATGAGAGGGACGAAGGACGGCTACGAGCAGTACTTC CASMRGTKDGYEQYF
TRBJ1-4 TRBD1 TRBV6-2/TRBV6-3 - TGTGCCAGCAGCGAAGGGACAGGTCGGGAAAAACTGTTTTTT CASSEGTGREKLFF
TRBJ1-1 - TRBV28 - TGTGCCAGCAATCTCGACAGGAACACTGAAGCTTTCTTT CASNLDRNTEAFF
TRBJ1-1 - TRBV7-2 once TGTGCCAGCAGCTTAGTACCGGGGGCGGTTACTGAAGCTTTCTTT CASSLVPGAVTEAFF
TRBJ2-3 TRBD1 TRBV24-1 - TGTGCCACCAGTGTCGAGGGACAGAACGTTCCAGATACGCAGTATTTT CATSVEGQNVPDTQYF
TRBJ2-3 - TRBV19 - TGTGCCAGTAGTCCCGGAGCAAATCTCGTTACGCAGTATTTT CASSPGANLVTQYF
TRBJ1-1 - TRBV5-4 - TGTGCCAGCAGCTTGGCGGGCAGCACTGAAGCTTTCTTT CASSLAGSTEAFF
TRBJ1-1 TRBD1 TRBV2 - TGTGCCAGCACCCGAGACAGGGGGAACACTGAAGCTTTCTTT CASTRDRGNTEAFF
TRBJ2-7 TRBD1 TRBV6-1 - TGTGCCAGCAGTGACGTGGCAGGGGGCGGCGAGCAGTACTTC CASSDVAGGGEQYF
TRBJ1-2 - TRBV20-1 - TGCAGTGTCACGGACAGCTATGGCTACACCTTC CSVTDSYGYTF
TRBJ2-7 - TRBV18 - TGTGCCAGCTCACCGGCAGGGGGAGGCTCCTACGAGCAGTACTTC CASSPAGGGSYEQYF
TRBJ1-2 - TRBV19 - TGTGCCAGTAGTAAACACAGGGTTCCTGATGGCTACACCTTC CASSKHRVPDGYTF
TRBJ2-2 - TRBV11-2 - TGTGCCAGCAGCTTTCCGGGGAGCACCGGGGAGCTGTTTTTT CASSFPGSTGELFF
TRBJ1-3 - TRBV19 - TGTGCCAGTAGTCCACGGTCCTTCTCTGGAAACACCATATATTTT CASSPRSFSGNTIYF
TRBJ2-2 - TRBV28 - TGTGCCAGCAGTTTTCACAGGGCTATTTCCGGGGAGCTGTTTTTT CASSFHRAISGELFF
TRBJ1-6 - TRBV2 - TGTGCCACCTTACAGGCTAAAGCCCTCCACTTT CATLQAKALHF
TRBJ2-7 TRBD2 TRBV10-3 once TGTGCCATCACCCGACTAGCGGGGGGGACGCTCTACGAGCAGTACTTC CAITRLAGGTLYEQYF
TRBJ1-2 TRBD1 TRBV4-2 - TGTGCCAGCAGCCAAGCATACCAGGGGGCCGGCGGCTACACCTTC CASSQAYQGAGGYTF
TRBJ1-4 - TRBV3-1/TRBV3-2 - TGTGCCAGCAGCCCCTCATCCGGTGAAAAACTGTTTTTT CASSPSSGEKLFF
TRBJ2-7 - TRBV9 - TGTGCCAGCAGCGTAGAACCGGGACACCTCTCCTACGAGCAGTACTTC CASSVEPGHLSYEQYF
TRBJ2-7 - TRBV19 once TGTGCCAGTAGTAACCTGGACGAGCAGTACTTC CASSNLDEQYF
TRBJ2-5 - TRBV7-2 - TGTGCCAGCAGCTCGACGGTCGTGAGGCAAGAGACCCAGTACTTC CASSSTVVRQETQYF
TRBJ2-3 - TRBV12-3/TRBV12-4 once TGTGCCAGCAGCCGGACAGGCACAGATACGCAGTATTTT CASSRTGTDTQYF
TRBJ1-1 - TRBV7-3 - TGTGCCAGCAGCTTAAATGGGGGGGTCGACACTGAAGCTTTCTTT CASSLNGGVDTEAFF